The source of this T cell receptor beta chain is a study of shared T cell receptors in the human thymus. The CDR3 totals 14 residues. V was clipped by 7 bases and J by 7 bases; unmatched bases: 8. From germline, CDR1 is LNHDA and CDR2 SQIVND (reference sequence). This clone occurred a few times. TCRdb keeps only in-frame clones here, not all; method: immunoSEQ multiplex PCR. The sample comprises 450,000 to 650,000 clones, around 78% of which are singletons, and approximately 0.013% rests with the top ten. The same sample was also studied in work on human thymus T cells.

Source material: thymocytes. This chain connects TRBV19 to TRBJ1-4, with 8 positions matching TRBD1. This receptor was identified in a boy younger than two with a congenital heart defect. The CDR3 DNA sequence: TGTGCCAGTACTCGACAGGGGTGGCGTGAAAAACTGTTTTTT. Translating it yields CASTRQGWREKLFF.